This T cell receptor beta chain was found in a study of monozygotic twins with inflammatory bowel disease. Study findings and constraints: The authors found no support for a single strong IBD-associated signal or clonotype. IBD patients displayed reduced TCRbeta diversity (inverse Simpson) when set against healthy co-twins.

Germline V CDR1 and CDR2: MNHNS, SASEGT. The CDR3 is 15 amino acids. The team made cDNA by running eight separate reactions for each sample. Each UMI harboured a 6-nucleotide sample barcode and was appended via template switching. Reanalyzing the 5' RACE reads, TCRdb keeps one entry per CDR3 protein, without DNA. The ten most abundant clones cover approximately 1.6% of a sample with 200,000 to 250,000 distinct CDR3 sequences. Note on this clonotype: Its antigen remains unknown.

This sequence was found in a human donor with ulcerative colitis or Crohn's disease, or a healthy co-twin of an affected twin (not recorded which). Sequences were obtained from blood. The rearrangement uses TRBV6-1 and TRBJ1-4; the D call of TRBD1 rests on TCRdb alone, since no DNA is present to check it. The CDR3 is CASSVTPGGRGKLFF.